This T cell receptor beta chain derives from a study of blood T cell repertoires in COVID-19. Study as a whole: The United States, Italy and Spain provided the acute and convalescent COVID-19 samples.

In germline, CDR1 is MNHEY, CDR2 SVGAGI. The CDR3 is 14 residues long. V dropped 2 bases and J dropped 11 bases, with 18 bases sitting between them. Per the original methods: Amplification of reference gene primers provided the estimated nucleated cell counts. This table comes from immunoSEQ multiplex PCR, and its TCRdb copy is limited to in-frame clones, with some not included. That table supplies the V and J calls and clone size; D and trimming were determined from the DNA. This table has roughly 250,000 clones, about 90% appearing once. Those enrolled, adults aged 18 to 89 years, came from about 24 US areas. Participants' reported clinical history set cohort assignment. This clone was seen a few times.

Sample: PBMCs or T cells enriched from blood (not recorded which). This clonotype was obtained from a human donor in a cohort exposed to, infected with or recovered from COVID-19 (not recorded which). The donor label of this sample is uncertain. The V gene is TRBV6-5, the J gene TRBJ1-1, with D maybe TRBD1 (6 bases). CDR3 region: CASSYDKQGKKAFF. The CDR3 nucleotides read TGTGCCAGCAGTTACGATAAACAGGGAAAGAAGGCTTTCTTT.